This T cell receptor (beta chain) was observed in a study of T cell clonality in common variable immunodeficiency. Repertoires were generated with immunoSEQ multiplex PCR, while TCRdb's copy carries only in-frame clones and drops some. Sampling found some 38,000 clones, none seen once. Regarding this clone: The read terminates 3 residues before the CDR3 end, so the remaining end is supplied by the germline J gene.

The CDR3 covers 14 residues. The V gene's germline CDR1 is SGHRS and CDR2 YFSETQ. Deletions cut 3 bases from V and 6 bases from J, with 16 bases between. The specimen sequenced was peripheral blood mononuclear cells. The chain uses TRBV5-1 and TRBJ2-7; tentatively, D is TRBD1 (6 bases). This TCR was recovered from a person between 18 and 75 years old in good health. CDR3 DNA (partial): TGCGCCAGCAGCTCGGACCACCAAGGGGGCGAG. Its protein is CASSSDHQGGE. The whole CDR3 protein is CASSSDHQGGEQYF.